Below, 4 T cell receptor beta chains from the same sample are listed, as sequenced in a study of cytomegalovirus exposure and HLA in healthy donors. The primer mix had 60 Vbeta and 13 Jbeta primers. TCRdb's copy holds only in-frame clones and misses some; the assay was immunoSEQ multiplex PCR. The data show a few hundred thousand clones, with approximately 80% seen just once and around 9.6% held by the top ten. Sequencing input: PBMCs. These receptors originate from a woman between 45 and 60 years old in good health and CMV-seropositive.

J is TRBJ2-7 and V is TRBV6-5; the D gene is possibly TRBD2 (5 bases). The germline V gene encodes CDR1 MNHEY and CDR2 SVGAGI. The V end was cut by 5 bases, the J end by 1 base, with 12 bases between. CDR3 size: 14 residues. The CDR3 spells CASSRALASYEQYF. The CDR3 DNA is TGTGCCAGCAGTCGCGCTCTAGCTTCCTACGAGCAGTACTTC.

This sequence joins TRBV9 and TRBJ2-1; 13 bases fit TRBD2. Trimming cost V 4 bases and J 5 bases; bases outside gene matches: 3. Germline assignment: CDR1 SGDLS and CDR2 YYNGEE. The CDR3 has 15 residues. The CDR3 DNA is TGTGCCAGCAGCTTGACTAGCGGGGGGCACAATGAGCAGTTCTTC. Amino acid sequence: CASSLTSGGHNEQFF.

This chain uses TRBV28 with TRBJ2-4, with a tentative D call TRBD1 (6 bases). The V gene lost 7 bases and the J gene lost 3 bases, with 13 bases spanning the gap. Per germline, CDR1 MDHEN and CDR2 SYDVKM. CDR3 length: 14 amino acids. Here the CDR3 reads CASTSTGYKNIQYF. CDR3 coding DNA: TGTGCCAGCACCTCGACAGGTTACAAAAACATTCAGTACTTC.

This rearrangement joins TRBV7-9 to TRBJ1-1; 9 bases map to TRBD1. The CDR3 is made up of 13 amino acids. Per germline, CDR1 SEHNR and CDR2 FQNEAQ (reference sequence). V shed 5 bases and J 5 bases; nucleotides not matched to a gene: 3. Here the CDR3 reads CASSRQGGTEAFF. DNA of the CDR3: TGTGCCAGCAGCCGACAGGGGGGGACTGAAGCTTTCTTT.